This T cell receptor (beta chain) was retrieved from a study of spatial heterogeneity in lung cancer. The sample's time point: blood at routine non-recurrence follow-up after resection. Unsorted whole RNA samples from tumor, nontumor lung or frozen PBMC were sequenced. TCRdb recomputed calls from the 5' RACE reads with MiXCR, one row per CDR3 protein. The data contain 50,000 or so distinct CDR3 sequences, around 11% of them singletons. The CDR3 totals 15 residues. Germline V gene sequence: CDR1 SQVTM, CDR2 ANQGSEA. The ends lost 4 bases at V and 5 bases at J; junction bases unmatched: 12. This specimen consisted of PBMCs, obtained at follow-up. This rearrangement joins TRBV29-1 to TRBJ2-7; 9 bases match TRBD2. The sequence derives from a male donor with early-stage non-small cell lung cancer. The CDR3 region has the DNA TGCAGCGTTGGTGGGCTAGCGGGAAATCGGGACGAGCAGTACTTC. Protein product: CSVGGLAGNRDEQYF.